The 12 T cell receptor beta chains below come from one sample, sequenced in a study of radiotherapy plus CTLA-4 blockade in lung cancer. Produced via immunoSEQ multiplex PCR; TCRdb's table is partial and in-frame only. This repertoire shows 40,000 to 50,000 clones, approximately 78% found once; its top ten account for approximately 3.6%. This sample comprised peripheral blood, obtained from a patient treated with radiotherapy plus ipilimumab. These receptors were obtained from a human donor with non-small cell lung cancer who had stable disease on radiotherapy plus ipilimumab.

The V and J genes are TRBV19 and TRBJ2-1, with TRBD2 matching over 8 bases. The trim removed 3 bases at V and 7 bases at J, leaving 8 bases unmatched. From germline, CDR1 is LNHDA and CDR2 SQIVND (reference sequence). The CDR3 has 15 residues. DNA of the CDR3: TGTGCCAGTAGTATCATTGCGGGGGGAGGGAATGAGCAGTTCTTC. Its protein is CASSIIAGGGNEQFF.

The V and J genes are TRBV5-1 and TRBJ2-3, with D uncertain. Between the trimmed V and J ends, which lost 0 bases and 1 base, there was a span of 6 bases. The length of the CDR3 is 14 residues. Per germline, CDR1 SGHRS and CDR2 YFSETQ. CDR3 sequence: CASSLVRGTDTQYF. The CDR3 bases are TGCGCCAGCAGCTTGGTCCGGGGCACAGATACGCAGTATTTT.

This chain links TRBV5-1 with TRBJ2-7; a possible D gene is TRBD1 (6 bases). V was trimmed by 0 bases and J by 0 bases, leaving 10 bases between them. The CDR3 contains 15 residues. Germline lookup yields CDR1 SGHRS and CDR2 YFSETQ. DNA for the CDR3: TGCGCCAGCAGCTTGGGTCAGGACAGCTCCTACGAGCAGTACTTC. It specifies CASSLGQDSSYEQYF.

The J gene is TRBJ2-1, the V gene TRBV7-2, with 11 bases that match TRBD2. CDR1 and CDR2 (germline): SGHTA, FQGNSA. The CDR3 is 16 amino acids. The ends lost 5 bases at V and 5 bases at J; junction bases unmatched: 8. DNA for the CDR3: TGTGCCAGCAGCGGCAGACTAGCGGGGCTGAACAATGAGCAGTTCTTC. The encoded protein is CASSGRLAGLNNEQFF.

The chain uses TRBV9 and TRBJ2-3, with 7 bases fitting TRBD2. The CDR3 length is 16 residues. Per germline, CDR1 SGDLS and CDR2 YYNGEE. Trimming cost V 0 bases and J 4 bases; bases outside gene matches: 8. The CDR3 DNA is TGTGCCAGCAGCGTAGATGGGAGGGGTGGGGCAGATACGCAGTATTTT. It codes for CASSVDGRGGADTQYF.

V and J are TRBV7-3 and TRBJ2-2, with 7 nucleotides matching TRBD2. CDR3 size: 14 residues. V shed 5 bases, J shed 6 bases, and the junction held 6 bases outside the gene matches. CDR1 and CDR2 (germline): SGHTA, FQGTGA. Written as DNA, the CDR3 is TGTGCCAGCAGCGGGGGAGGGGACGCCGGGGAGCTGTTTTTT. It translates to CASSGGGDAGELFF.

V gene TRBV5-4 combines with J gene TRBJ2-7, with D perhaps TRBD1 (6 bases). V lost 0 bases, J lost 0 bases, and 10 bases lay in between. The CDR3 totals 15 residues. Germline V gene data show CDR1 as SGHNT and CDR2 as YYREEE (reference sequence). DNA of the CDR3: TGTGCCAGCAGCTTGGGTTTGGACAGCTCCTACGAGCAGTACTTC. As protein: CASSLGLDSSYEQYF.

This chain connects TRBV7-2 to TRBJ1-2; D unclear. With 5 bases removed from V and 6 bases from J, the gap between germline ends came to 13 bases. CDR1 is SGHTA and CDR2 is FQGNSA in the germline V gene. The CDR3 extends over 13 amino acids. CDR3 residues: CASSPPQVHGYTF. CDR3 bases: TGTGCCAGCAGCCCCCCCCAGGTCCATGGCTACACCTTC.

CDR3 in amino acids: CASSEEAGGPQHF. The CDR3 DNA reads TGTGCCAGCAGTGAAGAGGCGGGCGGGCCCCAGCATTTT. The rearrangement uses TRBV6-1 and TRBJ1-5; D is undetermined. Germline loops: CDR1 MNHNS, CDR2 SASEGT. V was pared by 1 base and J by 9 bases, with 10 bases between. The CDR3 runs to 13 residues.

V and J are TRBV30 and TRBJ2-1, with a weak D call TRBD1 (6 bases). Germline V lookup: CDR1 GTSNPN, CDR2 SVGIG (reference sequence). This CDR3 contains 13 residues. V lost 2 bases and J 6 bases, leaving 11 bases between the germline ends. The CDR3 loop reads CAWSSLDSNEQFF. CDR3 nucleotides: TGTGCCTGGAGTTCGTTGGACAGCAATGAGCAGTTCTTC.

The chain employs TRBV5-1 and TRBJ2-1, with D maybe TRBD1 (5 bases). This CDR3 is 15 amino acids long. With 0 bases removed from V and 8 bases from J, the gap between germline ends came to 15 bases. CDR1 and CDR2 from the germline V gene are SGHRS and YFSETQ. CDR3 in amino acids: CASSLAGFPLDEQFF. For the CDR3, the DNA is TGCGCCAGCAGCTTGGCAGGGTTCCCCTTAGATGAGCAGTTCTTC.

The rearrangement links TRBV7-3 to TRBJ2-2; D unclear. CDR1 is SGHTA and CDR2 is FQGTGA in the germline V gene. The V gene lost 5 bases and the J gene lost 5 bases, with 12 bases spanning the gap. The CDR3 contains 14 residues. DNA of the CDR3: TGTGCCAGCAGCCTTATGGTGCGGACCGGGGAGCTGTTTTTT. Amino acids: CASSLMVRTGELFF.